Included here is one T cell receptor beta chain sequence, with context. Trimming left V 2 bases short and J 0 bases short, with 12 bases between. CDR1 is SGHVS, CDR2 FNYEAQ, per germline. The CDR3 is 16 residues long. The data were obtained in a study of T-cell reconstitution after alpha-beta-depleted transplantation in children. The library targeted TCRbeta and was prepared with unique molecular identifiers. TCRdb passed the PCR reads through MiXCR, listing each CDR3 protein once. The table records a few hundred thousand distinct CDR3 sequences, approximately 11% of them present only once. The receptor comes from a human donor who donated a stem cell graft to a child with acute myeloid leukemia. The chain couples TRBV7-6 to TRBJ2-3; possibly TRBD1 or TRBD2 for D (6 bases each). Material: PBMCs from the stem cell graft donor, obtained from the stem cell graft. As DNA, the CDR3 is TGTGCCAGCAGCTTACTGGGGGGCTCTAGCACAGATACGCAGTATTTT. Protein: CASSLLGGSSTDTQYF.